Presented here are 10 T cell receptor beta chains from one specimen sequenced in a study of T cells in Graves' hyperthyroidism and ophthalmopathy (dated by TCRdb to 2018 to 2020). Preparation of the library involved multiplex PCR. The listed sequencing device is Illumina HiSeq 2000. The TCR beta CDR3 regions were amplified from RNA transcripts. The first round of RT-PCR for the TCR CDR3 was performed with the HTBI primer set and the Qiagen OneStep RT-PCR kit. TCRdb cleaned the public reads at Q25 with fastp, built clones with MiXCR and kept in-frame beta chains. Every distinct CDR3 protein forms one entry, paired with its most common genes and DNA. Recorded for this sample are around 480,000 distinct CDR3 sequences; approximately 15% of them occurred a single time. In total, the top ten clones hold less than 20% of the sample. Sample: blood. The receptors shown here come from a woman in her late teens or twenties with Graves' hyperthyroidism.

This clonotype was observed a handful of times. J is TRBJ2-1 and V is TRBV9, with 11 positions matching TRBD2. V was clipped by 0 bases and J by 4 bases; unmatched bases: 9. CDR3 length equals 18 residues. In germline, CDR1 is SGDLS, CDR2 YYNGEE. CDR3 loop: CASSVESSGTSGYNEQFF. CDR3 DNA: TGTGCCAGCAGCGTAGAGAGCTCCGGGACTAGCGGTTACAATGAGCAGTTCTTC.

At least ten counts were recorded for this clonotype. V usage is TRBV27 and J usage is TRBJ1-6; D is perhaps TRBD1 (5 bases). Germline CDR1 MNHEY, CDR2 SMNVEV (reference sequence). The CDR3 has 12 amino acids. V lost 4 bases, J lost 14 bases, and 12 bases lay in between. The chain's CDR3 is CASSSYDSTLHF. CDR3 sequence (DNA): TGTGCCAGCAGTTCATACGACAGTACCCTCCACTTT.

V and J are TRBV9 and TRBJ1-2, with TRBD1 identical over 8 bases. There are 13 residues in the CDR3. V was clipped by 7 bases and J by 3 bases; unmatched bases: 5. Germline CDR1 is SGDLS and CDR2 is YYNGEE. This CDR3 reads CASSTGVDYGYTF. CDR3 DNA sequence: TGTGCCAGCTCGACAGGGGTAGACTATGGCTACACCTTC.

This clonotype was seen only a few times. The chain is built from TRBV19 and TRBJ1-2; D not certain. V was clipped by 1 base and J by 4 bases, with 4 bases between them. The CDR3 length is 12 residues. The germline CDR1 and CDR2 sequences are LNHDA and SQIVND (reference sequence). CDR3 residues: CASSIVGYGYTF. DNA for the CDR3: TGTGCCAGTAGTATAGTTGGCTATGGCTACACCTTC.

A few counts support this clonotype. The chain uses TRBV27 and TRBJ2-1; D gene unclear. CDR3 size: 13 residues. V was shortened by 7 bases and J by 10 bases, with 17 bases between the two germline ends. CDR1 and CDR2 (germline): MNHEY, SMNVEV (reference sequence). The CDR3 DNA sequence: TGTGCCAGCACCCCGTTCCGTGGGTCCGAGCAGTTCTTC. It yields the protein CASTPFRGSEQFF.

This clonotype came up many times. The gene calls are TRBV20-1 and TRBJ1-1; D might be TRBD1 (5 bases). Germline loops: CDR1 DFQATT, CDR2 SNEGSKA (reference sequence). The V gene lost 3 bases and the J gene lost 6 bases, with 14 bases spanning the gap. This CDR3 comprises 13 residues. CDR3 loop: CSASGQGPAEAFF. The CDR3 DNA sequence: TGCAGTGCTAGCGGGCAGGGTCCCGCTGAAGCTTTCTTT.

This clonotype was seen at least ten times. The rearrangement joins TRBV5-1 to TRBJ2-7; D call uncertain. The CDR3 is 14 residues long. Looked up from germline, CDR1 is SGHRS and CDR2 is YFSETQ. V was cut by 0 bases and J by 4 bases, with 11 bases left in between. CDR3 coding DNA: TGCGCCAGCAGCTTGGAAATCACAAATTACGAGCAGTACTTC. Protein product: CASSLEITNYEQYF.

In its sample, this clonotype was seen many times. The rearrangement joins TRBV27 to TRBJ2-1, with 10 nucleotides matching TRBD1. Trimming removed 4 bases from V and 7 bases from J; junction bases left unmatched: 7. The germline V gene encodes CDR1 MNHEY and CDR2 SMNVEV (reference sequence). CDR3 size: 15 residues. Here the CDR3 DNA reads TGTGCCAGCAGTTCCCCCGGGACAGGGGTGAATGAGCAGTTCTTC. Amino acid sequence: CASSSPGTGVNEQFF.

This clonotype was detected a few times. The chain links TRBV5-5 to TRBJ2-2; maybe TRBD1 (7 bases). The CDR3 extends over 18 amino acids. Trimming cost V 0 bases and J 4 bases, with 19 bases left between them. Germline CDR1 reads SGHKS; CDR2 reads YYEKEE (reference sequence). The CDR3 nucleotides read TGTGCCAGCAGCTTGGAACAGGGGATTGGGACTCGCACCGGGGAGCTGTTTTTT. Translation: CASSLEQGIGTRTGELFF. Based on the CDR3 plus reference TRBV5-5 and TRBJ2-2, the full variable domain is DAGVTQSPTHLIKTRGQQVTLRCSPISGHKSVSWYQQVLGQGPQFIFQYYEKEERGRGNFPDRFSARQFPNYSSELNVNALLLGDSALYLCASSLEQGIGTRTGELFFGEGSRLTVL.

About this clonotype itself: A much larger clone lies one base from this, so it may be a read error. V and J are TRBV12-3 or TRBV12-4 and TRBJ2-7, with D perhaps being TRBD1 or TRBD2 (6 bases each). The CDR3 is made up of 16 amino acids. V was clipped by 4 bases and J by 4 bases, with 20 bases between them. Here the CDR3 DNA reads TGTGCCAGCAGTTCCCCCACAAGGGGGGTTACGTACGAGCAGTACTTC. As protein: CASSSPTRGVTYEQYF.